Below, 12 T cell receptor beta chains from the same sample are listed, as sequenced in a study of beta chain features in type 1 diabetes. The sequenced template was cDNA made from the entire isolated RNA. TCRdb keeps only in-frame clones here, not all; method: immunoSEQ multiplex PCR. The sample records more than 120,000 clones, roughly a tenth being singletons. Sequencing used naive CD4+ T cells from blood. The receptor source for this set is a man aged 18 to 30 in good health.

This clone showed up just a few times. The chain links TRBV28 to TRBJ1-4; 8 bases agree with TRBD1. Germline CDR1 and CDR2: MDHEN and SYDVKM. V trimming: 6 bases; J trimming: 4 bases; junction bases outside the gene matches: 4. CDR3 length equals 14 residues. The CDR3 loop reads CASSLQGGNEKLFF. The CDR3 nucleotides are TGTGCCAGCAGCTTACAGGGGGGTAATGAAAAACTGTTTTTT.

This clone has a count of ten or more. The chain recombines TRBV29-1 with TRBJ2-3, with 8 bases fitting TRBD2. Germline V gives CDR1 SQVTM, CDR2 ANQGSEA. Trimming at V came to 3 bases and at J to 5 bases, leaving 7 bases not matched to a gene. There are 14 residues in the CDR3. CDR3 coding DNA: TGCAGCGTTGAGGTTAGCGGGGCGAGAGATACGCAGTATTTT. This translates into CSVEVSGARDTQYF.

This chain uses TRBV7-9 with TRBJ1-5; the match to TRBD1 covers 8 bases. With 4 bases clipped from V and 0 bases from J, the junction kept 8 bases outside the gene matches. The CDR3 has 17 amino acids. Germline CDR1 SEHNR, CDR2 FQNEAQ (reference sequence). CDR3 nucleotides: TGTGCCAGCAGCTGGGGTCCCGGACAGGGTAGCAATCAGCCCCAGCATTTT. It encodes CASSWGPGQGSNQPQHF.

This chain links TRBV5-4 with TRBJ1-3; the D gene is possibly TRBD1 (5 bases). Deletions cut 4 bases from V and 2 bases from J, with 13 bases between. The CDR3 totals 15 residues. Germline V lookup: CDR1 SGHNT, CDR2 YYREEE (reference sequence). The CDR3 region has the DNA TGTGCCAGCAGCCTTTCGGGGGTGACTGGAAACACCATATATTTT. Translation gives CASSLSGVTGNTIYF.

This clone was observed a handful of times. The CDR3 bases are TGTGCCAGCAGTTTGGTAAAAGAGGACACCATATATTTT. Translating it yields CASSLVKEDTIYF. This chain links TRBV28 with TRBJ1-3; D not certain. The germline gives CDR1 MDHEN, CDR2 SYDVKM. The germline V and J ends were trimmed by 3 bases and 8 bases, with 11 bases remaining between them. This CDR3 is 13 amino acids long.

The chain carries TRBV28 and TRBJ2-2; a weak D match, TRBD1 (6 bases). Germline V CDR1 and CDR2: MDHEN, SYDVKM. The germline V and J ends were trimmed by 5 bases and 2 bases, with 12 bases remaining between them. The CDR3 totals 15 residues. The CDR3 DNA is TGTGCCAGCAGTCGTGGACAGATAAACACCGGGGAGCTGTTTTTT. It translates to CASSRGQINTGELFF.

The chain recombines TRBV6-1 with TRBJ2-7; 7 bases map to TRBD1. In germline, CDR1 is MNHNS, CDR2 SASEGT. The length of the CDR3 is 14 residues. V lost 6 bases to trimming and J lost 0 bases; unmatched junction nucleotides: 5. CDR3 DNA: TGTGCCAGCAGATGGGGACAGTCCTCCTACGAGCAGTACTTC. Encoded protein: CASRWGQSSYEQYF.

The chain couples TRBV5-1 to TRBJ1-1, with D possibly matching TRBD1 (6 bases). The CDR3 length is 13 residues. V was trimmed by 3 bases and J by 1 base, leaving 7 bases between them. The V gene's germline CDR1 is SGHRS and CDR2 YFSETQ. The CDR3, as DNA: TGCGCCAGCAGCTGGACAGCGAACACTGAAGCTTTCTTT. It yields the protein CASSWTANTEAFF.

The genes are TRBV5-6 and TRBJ1-2; 7 bases are shared with TRBD1. This CDR3 contains 16 residues. J lost 4 bases, V lost 0 bases, and 9 bases had no gene match. Germline V gene sequence: CDR1 SGHDT, CDR2 YYEEEE. CDR3 sequence: CASSLGISWDSYGYTF. As DNA, the CDR3 is TGTGCCAGCAGCTTGGGCATTTCATGGGACAGCTATGGCTACACCTTC.

The chain joins TRBV5-1 to TRBJ2-1; 9 bases map to TRBD2. The V gene end was trimmed by 1 base and the J gene end by 4 bases; junction bases not matched to a gene: 6. Per germline, CDR1 SGHRS and CDR2 YFSETQ. CDR3 length: 16 residues. CDR3 bases: TGCGCCAGCAGCTTGAGCGGCGGGGGGGTTTACAATGAGCAGTTCTTC. This encodes CASSLSGGGVYNEQFF.

In this sample, this clone turned up a few times. The V and J genes are TRBV7-9 and TRBJ1-1; tentative D call: TRBD1 (6 bases). Germline V CDR1 and CDR2: SEHNR, FQNEAQ (reference sequence). The CDR3 loop spans 12 amino acids. The ends were cut back, 1 base at V and 8 bases at J, with 8 bases in the middle. The CDR3 here is CASSLEGGEAFF. As DNA, the CDR3 is TGTGCCAGCAGCTTAGAGGGGGGGGAAGCTTTCTTT.

The chain couples TRBV7-9 to TRBJ2-3, with 9 bases matching TRBD1. Trimming at V came to 6 bases and at J to 11 bases, leaving 9 bases not matched to a gene. Germline CDR1 SEHNR, CDR2 FQNEAQ (reference sequence). The CDR3 covers 13 residues. CDR3 sequence reads: CASRQGQGLGQYF. CDR3 nucleotide sequence: TGTGCCAGCAGACAAGGACAGGGGTTGGGGCAGTATTTT.